This T cell receptor (beta chain) was found in a study of vaccination and CD4 T cells after COVID-19 (dated by TCRdb to 2022 to 2024). In the study overall: SARS-CoV-2 positivity had been established in the convalescent patients by nasal swab PCR, and mild disease was recorded in under ten of these patients and severe disease in one. Culture stimuli were overlapping spike peptide pools from SARS-CoV-2 and from the common cold coronaviruses HCoV-NL63, HCoV-OC43 and HCoV-229E. In 10 COVID-19 convalescent patients and 4 infection-naive healthy vaccine recipients, researchers compared the spike-specific CD4+ TCR repertoire from before mRNA vaccination with the repertoire from after. As controls, cultures received a CEFX viral epitope pool (the positive control), an HIV-1 Nef peptide pool (the negative control), or no peptide at all. Two doses of either the Pfizer-BioNTech BNT162b2 vaccine (n=8) or the Moderna mRNA-1273 vaccine (n=2) were administered to participants. Post-vaccine blood samples were obtained a median of approximately 74 days after the second vaccine dose, with a range of about 14 to 241 days. The convalescent cohort included six males and four females, with two Hispanic individuals, seven Caucasians, two Asians and one multiracial person. Post-COVID blood samples were collected from convalescent patients a median of approximately 93 days after diagnosis, with a range of roughly 30 to 161 days. Paper-wide results and their limitations: Of the vaccine-specific clones found in convalescent patients, nearly all (304 of 307) were mono-reactive for SARS-CoV-2 spike instead of being cross-reactive with common cold coronaviruses. Relatively few convalescent patients were included in the study, and early timepoints after natural infection were not analyzed. In convalescent patients, a median around 83% of post-vaccine SARS-CoV-2-reactive clones were detected only after vaccination, and vaccine-specific priming was suggested by this finding. Although the median number of SARS-CoV-2-reactive clonotypes went up from 20 to 25 after infection to 35 to 40 after vaccination, the increase was not significant.

The treatment or condition label corresponds to: roughly 10-day PBMC culture with coronavirus spike peptide pools or control peptides (ViraFEST assay). The study used the ViraFEST assay, which expanded antigen-specific T cells with peptide pools and then identified expanded clonotypes by TCR sequencing. The positive SARS-CoV-2 PCR tests of the convalescent patients were dated from March to December 2020, before the Alpha, Beta and Delta variants emerged in the United States. Each well held around 2.1 million PBMCs cultured with around 9 ug/ml peptide pools in IMDM containing approximately 4.8% human AB serum and approximately 10 IU/ml IL-2. Half of the culture medium was replaced with fresh IL-2-containing medium on days 3 and 7. Once the cells had been in culture for around ten days, the EasySep CD4+ T cell isolation kit was used to isolate CD4+ T cells by negative selection. Ficoll-Paque Plus gradient centrifugation was used to isolate PBMCs from whole blood, and the isolated PBMCs were then either used fresh or cryopreserved at -140C. In general, triplicate wells were set up for every culture condition.

Library method: PCR. At the Johns Hopkins FTIC core, DNA from the cultured CD4+ T cells underwent TCR sequencing with the Oncomine TCR Beta short-read assay. Genomic DNA was extracted from the cultured CD4+ T cells with the QIAamp micro DNA kit. The Oncomine TCR Beta libraries from cultured CD4+ T cells were pooled using unique dual indexes and then sequenced on an Illumina iSeq 100. On the study's bioinformatics: Non-productive sequences were removed, and CDR3s not starting with C, not ending with F or W, or shorter than 7 amino acids were discarded. Antigen-specific clonotypes were identified using the MANAFEST web application through comparison of peptide-stimulated wells with reference and other culture wells. To be called positive, a clone needed an FDR below 0.05, an odds ratio above 5, and a productive frequency above 0.1% in at least two of three replicate wells. A clonotype counted as cross-reactive if it showed significant expansion both in the SARS-CoV-2 spike wells and in at least one common cold coronavirus spike condition. Similarity between CDR3 sequences was evaluated in R version 3.6.1 using Levenshtein distances (stringdist) and unrooted phylogenetic trees (ape). Clones were called with MiXCR by TCRdb after fastp trimmed the public reads at Q25, and only in-frame beta chains were retained. One record per CDR3 amino acid sequence lists the most common genes and DNA. The V and J calls shown here were made by TCRdb, not taken from the authors' results. The sample includes under 25,000 distinct CDR3 sequences, with 40% observed a single time. Approximately 10% of the sample rests with the top ten.

The cysteine opens and the phenylalanine closes a CDR3 of 15 amino acids. CDR3 DNA is the only sequence kept; it has 45 bases, read in frame from the first base. Per the germline V gene, LGHNA is the CDR1 and YSLEER is the CDR2. Ends trimmed: V by 3 bases, J by 8 bases; bases unmatched to a gene: 7. Of note for this clonotype: No antigen is known for it. No quality values exist for individual bases; no much larger clone is one base distant.

The chain joins TRBV4-3 to TRBJ2-3, and TRBD1 aligns with 11 junction nucleotides. The receptor was derived from a human donor who had recovered from COVID-19. Sequencing was performed on CD4+ T cells from blood, cultured in vitro, taken after SARS-CoV-2 vaccination. The CDR3 region: CASSQGQGVGVTQYF. The DNA sequence is TGCGCCAGCAGCCAGGGACAGGGGGTTGGGGTTACGCAGTATTTT.